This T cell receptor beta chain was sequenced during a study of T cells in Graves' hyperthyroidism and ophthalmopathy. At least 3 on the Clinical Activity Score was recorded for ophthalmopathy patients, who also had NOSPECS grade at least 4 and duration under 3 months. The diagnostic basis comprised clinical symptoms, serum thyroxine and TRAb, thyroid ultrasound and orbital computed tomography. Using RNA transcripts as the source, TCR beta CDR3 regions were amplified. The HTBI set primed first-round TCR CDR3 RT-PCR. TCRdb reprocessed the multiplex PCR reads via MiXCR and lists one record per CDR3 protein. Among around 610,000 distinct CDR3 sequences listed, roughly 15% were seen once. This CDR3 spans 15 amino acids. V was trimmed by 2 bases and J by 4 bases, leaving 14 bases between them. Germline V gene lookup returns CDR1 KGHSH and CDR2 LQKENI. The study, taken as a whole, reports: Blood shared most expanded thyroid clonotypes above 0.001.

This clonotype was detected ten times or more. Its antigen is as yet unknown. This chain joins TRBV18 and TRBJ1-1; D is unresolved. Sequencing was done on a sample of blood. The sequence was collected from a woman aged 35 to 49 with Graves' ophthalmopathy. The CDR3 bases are TGTGCCAGCTCACCAAGTGAGAGGGTTAGCACTGAAGCTTTCTTT. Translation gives CASSPSERVSTEAFF.